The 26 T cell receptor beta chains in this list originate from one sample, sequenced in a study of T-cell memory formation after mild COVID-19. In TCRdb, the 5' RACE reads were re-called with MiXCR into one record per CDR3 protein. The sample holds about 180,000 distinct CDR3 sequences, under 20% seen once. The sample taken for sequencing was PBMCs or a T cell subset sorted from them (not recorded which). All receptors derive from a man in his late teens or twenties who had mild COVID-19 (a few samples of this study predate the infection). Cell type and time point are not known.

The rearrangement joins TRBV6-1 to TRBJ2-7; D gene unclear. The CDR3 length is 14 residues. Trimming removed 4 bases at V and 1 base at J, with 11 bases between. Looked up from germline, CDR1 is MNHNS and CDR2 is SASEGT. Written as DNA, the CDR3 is TGTGCCAGCAGTGGCCAGACCGGGTCCTACGAGCAGTACGTC. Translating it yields CASSGQTGSYEQYV.

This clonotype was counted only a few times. The CDR3 sequence: CSASGGGAWADTQYF. The CDR3 DNA follows: TGCAGTGCTAGTGGCGGGGGGGCCTGGGCAGATACGCAGTATTTT. The chain is built from TRBV20-1 and TRBJ2-3, with 9 bases fitting TRBD2. Trimming took 3 bases from V and 4 from J; bases not matched to a gene: 8. From germline, CDR1 is DFQATT and CDR2 SNEGSKA (reference sequence). The CDR3 extends over 15 amino acids.

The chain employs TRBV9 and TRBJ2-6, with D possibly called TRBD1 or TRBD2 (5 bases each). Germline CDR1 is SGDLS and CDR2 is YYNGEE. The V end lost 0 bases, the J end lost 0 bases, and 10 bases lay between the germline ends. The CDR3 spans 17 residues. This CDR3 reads CASSVERGRSGANVLTF. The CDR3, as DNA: TGTGCCAGCAGCGTAGAGAGGGGACGCTCTGGGGCCAACGTCCTGACTTTC. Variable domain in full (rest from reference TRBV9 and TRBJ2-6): DSGVTQTPKHLITATGQRVTLRCSPRSGDLSVYWYQQSLDQGLQFLIQYYNGEERAKGNILERFSAQQFPDLHSELNLSSLELGDSALYFCASSVERGRSGANVLTFGAGSRLTVL.

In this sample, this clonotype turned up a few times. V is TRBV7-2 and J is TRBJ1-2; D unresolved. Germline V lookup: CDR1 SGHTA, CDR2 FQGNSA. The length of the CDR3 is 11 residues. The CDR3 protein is CASQRGYGYTF. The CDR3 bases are TGTGCTTCACAGCGGGGCTATGGCTACACCTTC.

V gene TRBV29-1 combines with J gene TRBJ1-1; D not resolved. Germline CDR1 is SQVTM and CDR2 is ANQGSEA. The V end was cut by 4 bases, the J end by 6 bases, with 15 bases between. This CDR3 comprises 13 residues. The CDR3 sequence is CSVVARGSSEAFF. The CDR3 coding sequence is TGCAGCGTTGTTGCTCGAGGGTCCTCTGAAGCTTTCTTT.

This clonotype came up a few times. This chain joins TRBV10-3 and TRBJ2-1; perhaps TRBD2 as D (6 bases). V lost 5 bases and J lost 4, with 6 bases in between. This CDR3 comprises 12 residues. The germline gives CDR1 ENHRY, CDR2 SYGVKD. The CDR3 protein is CAISRGYNEQFF. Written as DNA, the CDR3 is TGTGCCATCAGTCGGGGGTACAATGAGCAGTTCTTC.

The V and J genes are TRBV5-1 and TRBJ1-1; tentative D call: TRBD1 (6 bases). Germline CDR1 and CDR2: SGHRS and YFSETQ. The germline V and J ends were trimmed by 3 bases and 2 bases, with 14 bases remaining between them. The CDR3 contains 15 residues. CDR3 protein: CASSWGRTVNTEAFF. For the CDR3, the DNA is TGCGCCAGCAGCTGGGGGAGGACAGTAAACACTGAAGCTTTCTTT.

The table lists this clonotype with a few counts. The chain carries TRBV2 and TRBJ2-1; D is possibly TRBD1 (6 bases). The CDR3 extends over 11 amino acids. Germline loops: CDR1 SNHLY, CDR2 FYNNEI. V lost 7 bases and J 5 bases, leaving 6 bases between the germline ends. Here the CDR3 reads CASKGDNEQFF. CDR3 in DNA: TGTGCCAGCAAGGGGGACAATGAGCAGTTCTTC.

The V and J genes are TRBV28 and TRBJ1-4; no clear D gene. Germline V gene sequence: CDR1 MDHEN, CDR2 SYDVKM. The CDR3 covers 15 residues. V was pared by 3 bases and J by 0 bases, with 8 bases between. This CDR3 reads CASSFPVATNEKLFF. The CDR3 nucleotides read TGTGCCAGCAGTTTTCCAGTCGCAACTAATGAAAAACTGTTTTTT.

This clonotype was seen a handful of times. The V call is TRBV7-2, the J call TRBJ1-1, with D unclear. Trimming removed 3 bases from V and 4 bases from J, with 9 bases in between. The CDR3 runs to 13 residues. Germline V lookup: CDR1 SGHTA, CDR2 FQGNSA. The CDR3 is CASSFAGGTEAFF. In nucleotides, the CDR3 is TGTGCCAGCAGCTTCGCGGGCGGCACTGAAGCTTTCTTT. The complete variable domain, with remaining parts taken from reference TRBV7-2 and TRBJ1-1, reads GAGVSQSPSNKVTEKGKDVELRCDPISGHTALYWYRQSLGQGLEFLIYFQGNSAPDKSGLPSDRFSAERTGGSVSTLTIQRTQQEDSAVYLCASSFAGGTEAFFGQGTRLTVV.

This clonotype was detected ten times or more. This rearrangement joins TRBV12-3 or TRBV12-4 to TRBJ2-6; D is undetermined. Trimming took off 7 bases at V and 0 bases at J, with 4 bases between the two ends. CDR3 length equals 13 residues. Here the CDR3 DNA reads TGTGCCAGCACCTACTCTGGGGCCAACGTCCTGACTTTC. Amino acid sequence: CASTYSGANVLTF.

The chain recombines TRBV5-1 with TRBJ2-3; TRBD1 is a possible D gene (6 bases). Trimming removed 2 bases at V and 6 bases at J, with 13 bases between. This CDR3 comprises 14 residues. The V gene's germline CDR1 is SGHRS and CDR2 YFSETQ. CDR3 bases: TGCGCCAGCAGCTTAGGCCAACAGGGCGATACGCAGTATTTT. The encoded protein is CASSLGQQGDTQYF.

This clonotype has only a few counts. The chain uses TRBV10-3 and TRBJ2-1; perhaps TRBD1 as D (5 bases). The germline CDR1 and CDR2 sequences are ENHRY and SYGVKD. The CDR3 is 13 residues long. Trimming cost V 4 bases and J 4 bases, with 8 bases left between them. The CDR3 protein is CAISGQGYNEQFF. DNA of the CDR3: TGTGCCATCAGTGGTCAGGGATACAATGAGCAGTTCTTC.

The CDR3 coding sequence is TGCAGCGTTAAAGGGGTGAACACTGAAGCTTTCTTT. Translating it yields CSVKGVNTEAFF. J is TRBJ1-1 and V is TRBV29-1, with D perhaps TRBD1 (5 bases). The CDR3 runs 12 residues. Trimming left V 5 bases short and J 0 bases short, with 7 bases between. CDR1 and CDR2 from the germline V gene are SQVTM and ANQGSEA.

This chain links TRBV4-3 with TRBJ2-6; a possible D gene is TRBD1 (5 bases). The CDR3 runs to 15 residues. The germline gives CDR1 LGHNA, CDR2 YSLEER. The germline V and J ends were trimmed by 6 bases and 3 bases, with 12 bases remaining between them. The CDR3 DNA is TGCGCCAGCAGTCCCAGGGAACATGGGGCCAACGTCCTGACTTTC. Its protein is CASSPREHGANVLTF.

CDR3 nucleotides: TGTGCCAGCAGCGTAGACCAGGGCTTTGCCCAAGAGACCCAGTACTTC. It encodes CASSVDQGFAQETQYF. The genes are TRBV9 and TRBJ2-5; perhaps TRBD1 as D (5 bases). The CDR3 length is 16 residues. Germline CDR1 reads SGDLS; CDR2 reads YYNGEE. Trimming left V 0 bases short and J 1 base short, with 13 bases between.

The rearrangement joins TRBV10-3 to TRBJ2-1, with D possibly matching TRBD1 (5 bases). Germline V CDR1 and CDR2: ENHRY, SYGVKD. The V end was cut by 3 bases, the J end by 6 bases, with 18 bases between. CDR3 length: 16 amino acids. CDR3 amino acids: CAISDGRQGWPNEQFF. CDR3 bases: TGTGCCATCAGTGATGGTAGGCAGGGTTGGCCCAATGAGCAGTTCTTC.

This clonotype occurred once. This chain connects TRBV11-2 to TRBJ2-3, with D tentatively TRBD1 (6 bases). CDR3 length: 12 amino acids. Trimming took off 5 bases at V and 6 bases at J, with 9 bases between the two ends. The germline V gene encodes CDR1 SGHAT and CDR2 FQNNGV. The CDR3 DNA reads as TGTGCCAGCAGCCGCCAGGGGGATACGCAGTATTTT. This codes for CASSRQGDTQYF.

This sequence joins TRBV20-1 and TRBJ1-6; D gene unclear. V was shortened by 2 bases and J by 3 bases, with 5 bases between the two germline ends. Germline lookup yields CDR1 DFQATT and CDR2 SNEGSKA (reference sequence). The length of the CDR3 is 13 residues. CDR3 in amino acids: CSARPDYNSPLHF. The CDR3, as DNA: TGCAGTGCTAGACCGGACTATAATTCACCCCTCCACTTT.

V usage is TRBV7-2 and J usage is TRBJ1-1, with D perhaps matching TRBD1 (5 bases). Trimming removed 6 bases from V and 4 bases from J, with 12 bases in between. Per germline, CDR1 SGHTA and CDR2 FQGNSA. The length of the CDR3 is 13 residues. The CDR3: CASRGRQPTEAFF. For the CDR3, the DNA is TGTGCCAGCAGGGGACGACAGCCCACTGAAGCTTTCTTT.

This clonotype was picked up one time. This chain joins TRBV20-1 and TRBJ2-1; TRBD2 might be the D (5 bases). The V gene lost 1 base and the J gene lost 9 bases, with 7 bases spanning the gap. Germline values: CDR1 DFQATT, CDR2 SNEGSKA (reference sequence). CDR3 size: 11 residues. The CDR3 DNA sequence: TGCAGTGCTAGAGGGAGGAGTGAGCAGTTCTTC. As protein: CSARGRSEQFF.

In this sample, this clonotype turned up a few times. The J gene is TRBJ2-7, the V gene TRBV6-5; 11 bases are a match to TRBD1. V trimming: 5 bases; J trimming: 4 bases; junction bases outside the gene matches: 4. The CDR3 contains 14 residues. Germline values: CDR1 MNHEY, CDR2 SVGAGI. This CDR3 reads CASSGQGAGYEQYF. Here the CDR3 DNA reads TGTGCCAGCAGTGGACAGGGGGCGGGGTACGAGCAGTACTTC.

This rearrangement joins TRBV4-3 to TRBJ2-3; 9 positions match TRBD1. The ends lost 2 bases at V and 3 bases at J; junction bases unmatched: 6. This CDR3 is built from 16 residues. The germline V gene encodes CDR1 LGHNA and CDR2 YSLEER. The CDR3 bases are TGCGCCAGCAGCCAACACAGGGGGCAAGGGACAGATACGCAGTATTTT. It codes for CASSQHRGQGTDTQYF.

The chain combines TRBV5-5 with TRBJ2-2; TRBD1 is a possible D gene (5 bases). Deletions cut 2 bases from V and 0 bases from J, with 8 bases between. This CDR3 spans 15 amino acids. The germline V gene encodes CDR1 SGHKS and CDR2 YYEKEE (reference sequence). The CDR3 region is CASSFGHPNTGELFF. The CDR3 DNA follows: TGTGCCAGCAGCTTCGGACACCCGAACACCGGGGAGCTGTTTTTT.

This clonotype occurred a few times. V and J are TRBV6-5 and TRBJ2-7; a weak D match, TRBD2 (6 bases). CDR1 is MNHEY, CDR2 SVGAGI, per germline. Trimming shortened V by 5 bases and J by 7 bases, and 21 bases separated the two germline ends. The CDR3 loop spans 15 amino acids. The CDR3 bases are TGTGCCAGCAGTGCGGGGAGCGGACCCCTTGGAGAGCAGTACGTC. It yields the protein CASSAGSGPLGEQYV.

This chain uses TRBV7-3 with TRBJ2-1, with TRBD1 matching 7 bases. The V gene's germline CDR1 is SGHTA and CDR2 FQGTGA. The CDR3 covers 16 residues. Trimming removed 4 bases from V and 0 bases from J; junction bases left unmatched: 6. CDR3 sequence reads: CASSSSGQASYNEQFF. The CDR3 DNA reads TGTGCCAGCAGCTCGTCAGGACAGGCCTCCTACAATGAGCAGTTCTTC.